Each of the 20 T cell receptor beta chains below was sequenced from the same sample in a study of T cell clones after liver transplantation. Clones were sequenced by immunoSEQ multiplex PCR, and TCRdb holds only the in-frame ones, with some missing. The sample consists of around 71,000 clones, over 70% of them appearing once. The sample was CD4+ T cells from blood, taken 12 months after liver transplant. These receptors all come from a human patient who received a liver transplant. The T cells may come from the graft donor.

This clone was seen once. J is TRBJ2-1 and V is TRBV7-2, with D possibly matching TRBD2 (6 bases). Germline V CDR1 and CDR2: SGHTA, FQGNSA. Trimming took 3 bases from V and 2 from J, leaving 20 bases between them. The CDR3 is made up of 18 amino acids. CDR3 sequence: CASSFWYLGGAAYNEQFF. DNA for the CDR3: TGTGCCAGCAGCTTCTGGTACCTGGGCGGGGCGGCCTACAATGAGCAGTTCTTC.

This sequence joins TRBV15 and TRBJ1-3, with D hard to call. This CDR3 contains 13 residues. Deletions cut 4 bases from V and 9 bases from J, with 13 bases between. Germline V gene sequence: CDR1 LNHNV, CDR2 YYDKDF (reference sequence). CDR3 DNA sequence: TGTGCCACCAGCATTTCCTTGGTAGGCACCATATATTTT. This sequence encodes CATSISLVGTIYF.

The chain employs TRBV28 and TRBJ1-5; 10 bases are shared with TRBD1. This CDR3 spans 16 amino acids. Germline assignment: CDR1 MDHEN and CDR2 SYDVKM. Trimming removed 5 bases from V and 1 base from J; junction bases left unmatched: 5. The CDR3 loop is CASSIGTGESNQPQHF. CDR3 sequence (DNA): TGTGCCAGCAGTATCGGGACAGGGGAAAGCAATCAGCCCCAGCATTTT.

CDR3 nucleotides: TGTGCCAGCAGTGCTCTTTTGGACGGGAGCTCCTACAATGAGCAGTTCTTC. Translation gives CASSALLDGSSYNEQFF. The rearrangement links TRBV6-1 to TRBJ2-1; maybe TRBD2 (6 bases). This CDR3 has 17 residues. V lost 4 bases, J lost 0 bases, and 16 bases lay in between. CDR1 is MNHNS and CDR2 is SASEGT in the germline V gene.

The rearrangement links TRBV28 to TRBJ1-5; weak D call: TRBD1 (5 bases). CDR3 length: 16 amino acids. Trimming removed 6 bases at V and 2 bases at J, with 17 bases between. In germline, CDR1 is MDHEN, CDR2 SYDVKM. DNA of the CDR3: TGTGCCAGCAGCGCCGGGGGAATCGTAGGCAATCAGCCCCAGCATTTT. This codes for CASSAGGIVGNQPQHF.

V is TRBV10-3 and J is TRBJ2-3; D remains unclear. The CDR3 loop spans 15 amino acids. Looked up from germline, CDR1 is ENHRY and CDR2 is SYGVKD. Trimming shortened V by 3 bases and J by 0 bases, and 10 bases separated the two germline ends. This chain's CDR3 is CAISDPPQSTDTQYF. DNA for the CDR3: TGTGCCATCAGTGACCCCCCCCAAAGCACAGATACGCAGTATTTT.

The V gene is TRBV7-6, the J gene TRBJ2-3; tentatively, D is TRBD2 (5 bases). V was trimmed by 1 base and J by 3 bases, leaving 14 bases between them. Germline-derived CDR1 and CDR2 are SGHVS and FNYEAQ. This CDR3 is built from 16 residues. The chain's CDR3 is CASSLGSARRTDTQYF. The CDR3 nucleotides read TGTGCCAGCAGCTTAGGAAGCGCCCGGAGGACAGATACGCAGTATTTT.

The chain carries TRBV12-5 and TRBJ2-5, with TRBD1 identical over 9 bases. Germline CDR1 LGHNT, CDR2 FRNRAP. There are 14 residues in the CDR3. V lost 6 bases and J lost 4; bases outside the gene matches: 6. This CDR3 is CASGRGQGPETQYF. CDR3 nucleotides: TGTGCTAGTGGCCGTGGACAGGGGCCAGAGACCCAGTACTTC.

The chain recombines TRBV11-2 with TRBJ1-1; D gene ambiguous. The ends were cut back, 7 bases at V and 1 base at J, with 13 bases in the middle. The CDR3 sequence is 14 residues long. Germline lookup yields CDR1 SGHAT and CDR2 FQNNGV. The CDR3, as DNA: TGTGCCAGCACTTTGATGCCGGGGAACACTGAAGCTTTCTTT. Translation gives CASTLMPGNTEAFF.

CDR3 in amino acids: CASSYRRQYNQPQHF. The CDR3, as DNA: TGTGCCAGCAGTTACCGACGGCAATACAATCAGCCCCAGCATTTT. V is TRBV2 and J is TRBJ1-5, with D unresolved. Germline lookup yields CDR1 SNHLY and CDR2 FYNNEI. The CDR3 extends over 15 amino acids. V shed 5 bases and J shed 3 bases, with 14 bases lying between them.

The CDR3, as DNA: TGTGCCAGCAGACCAGACTCGGGGTCCACAGATACGCAGTATTTT. Protein: CASRPDSGSTDTQYF. The chain has TRBV11-2 and TRBJ2-3; possible D gene TRBD2, 5 bases. Germline CDR1 SGHAT, CDR2 FQNNGV. The length of the CDR3 is 15 residues. Trimming removed 6 bases from V and 2 bases from J, with 15 bases in between.

The rearrangement links TRBV28 to TRBJ1-1; D gene unclear. Trimming removed 3 bases from V and 3 bases from J, with 8 bases in between. Germline CDR1 is MDHEN and CDR2 is SYDVKM. The CDR3 has 13 amino acids. DNA of the CDR3: TGTGCCAGCAGTTTGGGAGTCTACACTGAAGCTTTCTTT. Protein: CASSLGVYTEAFF.

V and J are TRBV5-1 and TRBJ2-7; D is ambiguous. CDR3 length equals 13 residues. Germline V CDR1 and CDR2: SGHRS, YFSETQ. The ends were cut back, 1 base at V and 3 bases at J, with 8 bases in the middle. CDR3 bases: TGCGCCAGCAGCTTGACTGAAGGCTACGAGCAGTACTTC. This codes for CASSLTEGYEQYF.

This chain connects TRBV29-1 to TRBJ1-5, with D possibly TRBD1 on 6 matching bases. V lost 5 bases, J lost 3 bases, and 14 bases lay in between. Germline V gives CDR1 SQVTM, CDR2 ANQGSEA. The CDR3 loop spans 14 amino acids. This CDR3 reads CSVSVTGSNQPQHF. CDR3 nucleotide sequence: TGCAGCGTTTCGGTAACAGGGTCCAATCAGCCCCAGCATTTT. Full variable domain (rest looked up from reference TRBV29-1 and TRBJ1-5): SAVISQKPSRDICQRGTSLTIQCQVDSQVTMMFWYRQQPGQSLTLIATANQGSEATYESGFVIDKFPISRPNLTFSTLTVSNMSPEDSSIYLCSVSVTGSNQPQHFGDGTRLSIL.

As regards this clone: Relative to the germline gene, one junction end is altered; a read error may explain this. The genes are TRBV28 and TRBJ2-7; TRBD2 agrees at 9 bases. Germline lookup yields CDR1 MDHEN and CDR2 SYDVKM. The CDR3 has 17 amino acids. The CDR3 nucleotides are TGTGCCAGCACCCAGGGGTGGGTAGCGGGAGCATCCTACGGGCAGTACTTC. This gives the protein CASTQGWVAGASYGQYF.

J is TRBJ2-1 and V is TRBV5-4; 8 positions agree with TRBD2. Per germline, CDR1 SGHNT and CDR2 YYREEE (reference sequence). The CDR3 totals 16 residues. The V segment lost 0 bases and the J segment 2 bases; nucleotides outside the gene matches: 4. The CDR3 loop is CASSLGGRSTYNEQFF. In nucleotides, the CDR3 is TGTGCCAGCAGCTTGGGCGGGAGGAGCACCTACAATGAGCAGTTCTTC.

This clone was observed a handful of times. The rearrangement joins TRBV27 to TRBJ2-1, with 11 bases that match TRBD2. The germline gives CDR1 MNHEY, CDR2 SMNVEV (reference sequence). V lost 7 bases, J lost 2 bases, and 7 bases stayed unmatched. This CDR3 region has 16 residues. The CDR3 here is CASTLRLAGTYNEQFF. The CDR3 bases are TGTGCCAGCACCCTTAGACTAGCGGGAACCTACAATGAGCAGTTCTTC.

The chain employs TRBV5-1 and TRBJ2-7, with 13 bases identical to TRBD2. Germline CDR1 is SGHRS and CDR2 is YFSETQ. V shed 0 bases and J 6 bases; nucleotides not matched to a gene: 3. This CDR3 has 15 amino acids. In nucleotides, the CDR3 is TGCGCCAGCAGCTTGGGACTAGCGGGAGGAGGCGAGCAGTACTTC. This translates into CASSLGLAGGGEQYF.

This clone was observed a single time. The chain employs TRBV30 and TRBJ2-1; TRBD2 matches at 16 bases. The ends lost 1 base at V and 9 bases at J; junction bases unmatched: 9. The length of the CDR3 is 17 residues. The germline CDR1 and CDR2 sequences are GTSNPN and SVGIG (reference sequence). The CDR3 is CAWSAAGTSGRAGEQFF. The CDR3 DNA reads as TGTGCCTGGAGTGCCGCCGGGACTAGCGGGAGGGCCGGTGAGCAGTTCTTC.

V usage is TRBV9 and J usage is TRBJ2-3; the match to TRBD1 covers 12 bases. Per germline, CDR1 SGDLS and CDR2 YYNGEE. This CDR3 is 17 amino acids long. With V trimmed by 0 bases and J by 2 bases, 4 bases remained unmatched. In nucleotides, the CDR3 is TGTGCCAGCAGCGTAGCGGGGACAGGGGGCCCCACAGATACGCAGTATTTT. This sequence encodes CASSVAGTGGPTDTQYF.